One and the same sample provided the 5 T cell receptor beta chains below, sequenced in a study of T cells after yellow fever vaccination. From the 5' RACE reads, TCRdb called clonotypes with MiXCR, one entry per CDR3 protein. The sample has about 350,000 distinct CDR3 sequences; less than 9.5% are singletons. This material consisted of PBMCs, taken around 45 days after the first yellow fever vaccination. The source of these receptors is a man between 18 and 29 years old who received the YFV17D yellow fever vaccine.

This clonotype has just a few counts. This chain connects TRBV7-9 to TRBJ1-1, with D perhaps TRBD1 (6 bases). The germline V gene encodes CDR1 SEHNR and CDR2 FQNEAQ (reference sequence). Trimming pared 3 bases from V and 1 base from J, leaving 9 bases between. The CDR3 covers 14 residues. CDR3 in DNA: TGTGCCAGCAGCTTTAGGACAGCGAACACTGAAGCTTTCTTT. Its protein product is CASSFRTANTEAFF. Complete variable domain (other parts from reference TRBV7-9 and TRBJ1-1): DTGVSQNPRHKITKRGQNVTFRCDPISEHNRLYWYRQTLGQGPEFLTYFQNEAQLEKSRLLSDRFSAERPKGSFSTLEIQRTEQGDSAMYLCASSFRTANTEAFFGQGTRLTVV.

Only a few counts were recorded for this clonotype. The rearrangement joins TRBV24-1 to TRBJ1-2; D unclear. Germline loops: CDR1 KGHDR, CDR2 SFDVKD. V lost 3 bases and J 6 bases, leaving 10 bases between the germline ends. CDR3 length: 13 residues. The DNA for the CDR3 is TGTGCCACCAGTGATGCCTACTCGGATGGCTACACCTTC. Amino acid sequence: CATSDAYSDGYTF.

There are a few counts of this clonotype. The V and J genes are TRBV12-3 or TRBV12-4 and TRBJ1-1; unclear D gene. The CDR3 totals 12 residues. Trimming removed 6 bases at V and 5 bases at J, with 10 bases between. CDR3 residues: CASSQTFTEAFF. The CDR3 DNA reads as TGTGCCAGCAGCCAGACATTTACTGAAGCTTTCTTT.

The CDR3 reads CASSLDWGEANYGYTF. The CDR3 DNA follows: TGCGCCAGCAGCCTAGACTGGGGGGAAGCTAACTATGGCTACACCTTC. J is TRBJ1-2 and V is TRBV5-1; TRBD1 is a possible D gene (5 bases). Germline values: CDR1 SGHRS, CDR2 YFSETQ. Trimming removed 4 bases from V and 0 bases from J, with 16 bases in between. The CDR3 is 16 residues long.

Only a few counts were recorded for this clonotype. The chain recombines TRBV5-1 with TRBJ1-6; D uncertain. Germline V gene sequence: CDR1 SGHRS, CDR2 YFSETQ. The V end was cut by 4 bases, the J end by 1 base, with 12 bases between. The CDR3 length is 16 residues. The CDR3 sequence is CASSGAVGSYNSPLHF. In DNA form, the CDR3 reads TGCGCCAGCAGCGGCGCGGTTGGTTCCTATAATTCACCCCTCCACTTT.